The text below deals with one T cell receptor beta chain. This specimen comes from a study of monozygotic twins with inflammatory bowel disease. Using the 5' RACE reads, TCRdb records one entry per CDR3 protein without DNA. This sample contains approximately 110,000 distinct CDR3 sequences. CDR3 size: 13 residues. Germline CDR1 and CDR2: SGDLS and YYNGEE. V gene TRBV9 combines with J gene TRBJ2-2. This sequence originates from a human donor with ulcerative colitis or Crohn's disease, or a healthy co-twin of an affected twin (not recorded which). Sequenced input: blood. CDR3 amino acids: CASSVATSGELFF.